A selection of T cell receptor beta chains follows, all from one sample in a study of T cell changes during pregnancy in multiple sclerosis. The table came from immunoSEQ multiplex PCR; TCRdb's copy has only in-frame clones and leaves some out. The sample carries tens of thousands of clones, just under 85% recorded once. Material: CD8+ T cells from peripheral blood mononuclear cells, obtained in the first trimester of pregnancy. The receptors were gathered from a female donor in good health, enrolled as a control in a pregnancy study. The CDR3 runs from the conserved cysteine through the conserved F or W. Each record gives: V gene, CDR3 protein.

v_call: TRBV5-1; cdr3_aa: CASSRDSDPGNTIYF
v_call: TRBV9; cdr3_aa: CASSSGTSGLQSYNEQFF
v_call: TRBV6-6; cdr3_aa: CASSYSGGGEETQYF
v_call: TRBV6-5; cdr3_aa: CASRLGGAYEQFF
v_call: TRBV27; cdr3_aa: CASSPLTGSDRNYGYTF
v_call: TRBV11-1; cdr3_aa: CASSLFKGLPHSDEQFF
v_call: TRBV6-6; cdr3_aa: CASSSYETYEQYF
v_call: TRBV9; cdr3_aa: CASSTDRVGGDTEAFF
v_call: TRBV25-1; cdr3_aa: CASSEGDRGYGYTF
v_call: TRBV15; cdr3_aa: CATSRSQALWDTEAFF
v_call: TRBV27; cdr3_aa: CASSSVGSTGELFF
v_call: TRBV6-4; cdr3_aa: CASSDSVGAGELFF
v_call: TRBV5-5; cdr3_aa: CASSLDRGDEKLFF
v_call: TRBV6-5; cdr3_aa: CASSLRSGRKETQYF
v_call: TRBV9; cdr3_aa: CASSLGFYSSYEQYF
v_call: TRBV4-3; cdr3_aa: CASSRKGVGTVGSPLHF
v_call: TRBV6-1; cdr3_aa: CASSEGQDSGNTIYF
v_call: TRBV2; cdr3_aa: CASSENRGSNEKLFF
v_call: TRBV30; cdr3_aa: CAWSVSGQETQYF
v_call: TRBV28; cdr3_aa: CASSRDRGPYEQYF
v_call: TRBV5-1; cdr3_aa: CASSSSGSGNTIYF
v_call: TRBV7-3; cdr3_aa: CASSSGTGTYGYTF
v_call: TRBV7-2; cdr3_aa: CASSLGGMGTEAFF
v_call: TRBV7-9; cdr3_aa: CASSLSPSGYNEQFF